These 3 T cell receptor beta chains share one sample of origin, sequenced in a study of T-cell memory formation after mild COVID-19. One entry per CDR3 protein results from TCRdb running MiXCR on the 5' RACE reads. The table lists 250,000 to 350,000 distinct CDR3 sequences, approximately 15% of them singletons. Sequencing was carried out using PBMCs or a T cell subset sorted from them (not recorded which). The receptors were gathered from a young man who had mild COVID-19 (a few samples of this study predate the infection). Cell type and time point are not known.

This chain connects TRBV6-1 to TRBJ1-5; no definite D call. CDR1 and CDR2 from the germline V gene are MNHNS and SASEGT. The CDR3 is 16 residues long. Deletions cut 5 bases from V and 0 bases from J, with 14 bases between. CDR3 in amino acids: CASSPHLIYSNQPQHF. In nucleotides, the CDR3 is TGTGCCAGCAGTCCGCACCTGATTTATAGCAATCAGCCCCAGCATTTT.

This clonotype was seen more than once but under ten times. V gene TRBV2 combines with J gene TRBJ1-2; no definite D call. V lost 5 bases, J lost 4 bases, and 11 bases lay in between. Germline V lookup: CDR1 SNHLY, CDR2 FYNNEI. The CDR3 is made up of 13 amino acids. This chain's CDR3 is CASSPDALYGYTF. Here the CDR3 DNA reads TGTGCCAGCAGTCCGGACGCTCTCTATGGCTACACCTTC.

The chain employs TRBV4-1 and TRBJ1-4; possible D gene TRBD1, 5 bases. This CDR3 contains 17 residues. Looked up from germline, CDR1 is MGHRA and CDR2 is YSYEKL. Deletions cut 3 bases from V and 4 bases from J, with 18 bases between. The CDR3 is CASSHSITGAYNEKLFF. As DNA, the CDR3 is TGCGCCAGCAGCCACTCAATAACCGGGGCCTATAATGAAAAACTGTTTTTT.